Presented here are 16 T cell receptor beta chains from one specimen sequenced in a study of shared clonotypes between healthy human individuals. Method: immunoSEQ multiplex PCR; TCRdb's copy keeps in-frame clones and lacks some. The data hold approximately 470,000 clones, with around 85% observed a single time. Sample: PBMCs. These receptors were taken from a woman aged 40 to 55 in good health. Some clones in this sample may be carry-over from other donors' samples.

This clone was counted a single time. This is likely an artifact of a read error, given a far larger clone one base away. Other DNA sequences within the sample encode an identical CDR3. The V gene is TRBV11-3, the J gene TRBJ2-2; 7 nucleotides agree with TRBD1. The CDR3 length is 16 residues. V dropped 0 bases and J dropped 8; count of bases not matched to a gene: 9. CDR1 and CDR2 (germline): SGHNT, YENEEA. CDR3 loop: CASSLDAGGVTGELFF. The DNA of the CDR3 is TGTGCCAGCAGCTTAGACGCAGGGGGTGTAACAGGGGAGCTGTTTTTT.

The sample holds a few counts of this clone. A much larger clone is a single base away; this may be a read error. The chain links TRBV30 to TRBJ2-2, with 8 bases lining up with TRBD2. Germline V gene lookup returns CDR1 GTSNPN and CDR2 SVGIG (reference sequence). The CDR3 consists of 20 residues. V was pared by 5 bases and J by 1 base, with 21 bases of the junction left unmatched. The CDR3, as DNA: TGTGCCTGGGCCATGCGGGGGAAACTAGCGGAGCCGCTGAACACCGGGGAGCTGTTTTTT. Protein sequence: CAWAMRGKLAEPLNTGELFF.

V gene TRBV5-4 combines with J gene TRBJ2-3, with 12 bases aligning to TRBD2. The CDR3 sequence is 17 residues long. The ends lost 0 bases at V and 1 base at J; junction bases unmatched: 3. The germline CDR1 and CDR2 sequences are SGHNT and YYREEE (reference sequence). The CDR3 nucleotides read TGTGCCAGCAGCTTGGGACTAGCGGGAGCGGGCACAGATACGCAGTATTTT. Protein: CASSLGLAGAGTDTQYF.

The V and J genes are TRBV9 and TRBJ1-2, with D maybe TRBD1 (6 bases). Germline assignment: CDR1 SGDLS and CDR2 YYNGEE. The germline V and J ends were trimmed by 6 bases and 2 bases, with 26 bases remaining between them. The CDR3 covers 18 residues. CDR3 in amino acids: CASKGGLDRTPINYGYTF. The CDR3, as DNA: TGTGCCAGCAAGGGGGGCCTGGACAGAACACCCATAAACTATGGCTACACCTTC.

About this clone itself: A far larger clone is only one base removed, so a read error is likely. The same CDR3 is also encoded by other DNA sequences in this sample. This chain connects TRBV5-1 to TRBJ2-5; no firm D call. Germline lookup yields CDR1 SGHRS and CDR2 YFSETQ. This CDR3 has 13 residues. Trimming took off 5 bases at V and 5 bases at J, with 13 bases between the two ends. The CDR3 is CASSRTERETQYF. CDR3 in DNA: TGCGCCAGCAGTAGAACCGAACGGGAGACCCAGTACTTC.

A word on this clone: It differs at one base from a far larger clone, so likely a read error. Other DNA sequences in the sample encode the same CDR3. The chain combines TRBV5-4 with TRBJ1-2; D call uncertain. This CDR3 is built from 14 residues. Germline CDR1 reads SGHNT; CDR2 reads YYREEE (reference sequence). V lost 4 bases to trimming and J lost 0 bases, with 10 bases between them. The CDR3 region is CASSLDRANYGYTF. Here the CDR3 DNA reads TGTGCCAGCAGCCTGGATAGAGCTAACTATGGCTACACCTTC.

The CDR3 region is CASSTGLQVNTEAFF. CDR3 sequence (DNA): TGTGCCAGTAGCACAGGGTTACAGGTGAACACTGAAGCTTTCTTT. The chain has TRBV19 and TRBJ1-1, with D tentatively TRBD1 (6 bases). The CDR3 has 15 residues. Deletions cut 6 bases from V and 0 bases from J, with 14 bases between. The V gene's germline CDR1 is LNHDA and CDR2 SQIVND (reference sequence).

The chain recombines TRBV5-1 with TRBJ2-3, with D tentatively TRBD1 (5 bases). Per the germline V gene, CDR1 is SGHRS and CDR2 is YFSETQ. V lost 9 bases to trimming and J lost 2 bases, with 13 bases between them. This CDR3 is built from 13 residues. CDR3 nucleotides: TGCGCCACCAGGGCGAGCGACACAGATACGCAGTATTTT. Its translation: CATRASDTDTQYF.

The chain joins TRBV28 to TRBJ2-5, with D maybe TRBD2 (6 bases). V lost 1 base and J 2 bases, leaving 11 bases between the germline ends. Germline values: CDR1 MDHEN, CDR2 SYDVKM. The CDR3 contains 15 residues. CDR3 region: CASSLSLGLQETQYF. In DNA, the CDR3 is TGTGCCAGCAGTTTATCGTTGGGACTTCAAGAGACCCAGTACTTC. The whole variable domain, filled in from reference TRBV28 and TRBJ2-5, reads DVKVTQSSRYLVKRTGEKVFLECVQDMDHENMFWYRQDPGLGLRLIYFSYDVKMKEKGDIPEGYSVSREKKERFSLILESASTNQTSMYLCASSLSLGLQETQYFGPGTRLLVL.

Details on this clone: A read error is likely here: a far larger clone is one base away. The sample has other DNA sequences that encode this CDR3 too. The V gene is TRBV30, the J gene TRBJ2-1; 13 nucleotides match TRBD2. V was clipped by 1 base and J by 0 bases; unmatched bases: 3. The CDR3 totals 17 residues. The germline gives CDR1 GTSNPN, CDR2 SVGIG (reference sequence). The CDR3 DNA reads TGTGCCTGGAGTGGGGGACTAGCGGGGAACTCCTACAATGAGCAGTTCTTC. Its translation is CAWSGGLAGNSYNEQFF.

Remarks on this clone: A far larger clone is off by one base, so a read error is likely. The chain employs TRBV11-1 and TRBJ2-5; 8 bases align to TRBD1. Near its end, the DNA agrees better with TRBJ2-7, so the J call may be wrong. This CDR3 has 15 amino acids. CDR1 SGHAT and CDR2 FQDESV come from the germline V gene (reference sequence). The CDR3 region has the DNA TGTACCAGCAGCTTAGCGGCAGGGGGCCAAGGCGAGCAGTACTTC. Amino acid sequence: CTSSLAAGGQGEQYF.

With respect to this clone: This probably arose from a read error, given a far larger clone one base away. The sample has other DNA sequences that encode this CDR3 too. The rearrangement joins TRBV6-1 to TRBJ2-7, with D maybe TRBD1 (5 bases). This CDR3 has 15 residues. V was pared by 1 base and J by 6 bases, with 16 bases between. CDR1 is MNHNS, CDR2 SASEGT, per germline. CDR3: CASSEEEGAHVEQYF. The CDR3 region has the DNA TGTGCCAGCAGTGAAGAGGAAGGGGCGCATGTCGAGCAGTACTTC.

This chain uses TRBV7-8 with TRBJ2-5; D is possibly TRBD1 or TRBD2 (5 bases each). From germline, CDR1 is SGHVS and CDR2 FQNEAQ. The CDR3 is 13 residues long. The V and J ends lost 10 bases and 5 bases respectively, with 17 bases between them. The CDR3 loop reads CATSQGWRETQYF. As DNA, the CDR3 is TGTGCCACGAGCCAGGGCTGGAGGGAGACCCAGTACTTC.

As concerns this clone: A single base separates this from a much larger clone, so it may be a read error. Distinct nucleotide sequences in the sample also encode this CDR3. This chain joins TRBV10-3 and TRBJ2-5; tentatively, D is TRBD2 (5 bases). Germline V gene data show CDR1 as ENHRY and CDR2 as SYGVKD. The V end was cut by 2 bases, the J end by 5 bases, with 18 bases between. The CDR3 length is 16 residues. The CDR3: CAISETQPAGGETQYF. CDR3 bases: TGTGCCATCAGTGAGACCCAACCCGCCGGAGGCGAGACCCAGTACTTC.

The chain links TRBV28 to TRBJ2-6, with 7 bases fitting TRBD2. Germline V gene lookup returns CDR1 MDHEN and CDR2 SYDVKM. V gave up 5 bases and J gave up 0 bases; unmatched junction bases: 7. The CDR3 contains 17 residues. The CDR3 loop reads CASSPTAGDSGANVLTF. CDR3 DNA: TGTGCCAGCAGTCCCACGGCGGGAGACTCTGGGGCCAACGTCCTGACTTTC. Filled out from reference TRBV28 and TRBJ2-6, the complete variable domain reads DVKVTQSSRYLVKRTGEKVFLECVQDMDHENMFWYRQDPGLGLRLIYFSYDVKMKEKGDIPEGYSVSREKKERFSLILESASTNQTSMYLCASSPTAGDSGANVLTFGAGSRLTVL.

This clone came up once. The rearrangement links TRBV5-1 to TRBJ1-4; no reliable D call. V lost 2 bases and J 7 bases, leaving 12 bases between the germline ends. The CDR3 has 14 residues. The germline V gene encodes CDR1 SGHRS and CDR2 YFSETQ. The CDR3 bases are TGCGCCAGCAGCTTAGAAGAATTGGGTGAAAAACTGTTTTTT. Its protein is CASSLEELGEKLFF.